This TCR beta chain was documented in a study of response to subunit inactivated influenza vaccine. A single record per CDR3 protein comes from TCRdb applying MiXCR to the RT-PCR reads. The sample contains over 300,000 distinct CDR3 sequences, 20% to 25% of which appear only once. The length of the CDR3 is 13 residues. Germline lookup yields CDR1 SGHTA and CDR2 FQGNSA. Trimming stripped 8 bases from V and 6 bases from J, with 17 bases between. This clonotype was detected only a few times. The receptor was isolated from a man between 45 and 75 years old who received an inactivated influenza vaccine. The chain employs TRBV7-2 and TRBJ2-7; maybe TRBD1 (5 bases). The sequences come from PBMCs from blood, collected about 19 months after vaccination. The CDR3 DNA sequence: TGTGCCAGCTCTCAGGGTATGATGAGCGAGCAGTACTTC. The encoded protein is CASSQGMMSEQYF.